Listed below are T cell receptor beta chains from one sample, sequenced in a study of blood T cells in healthy people across ages. One entry per CDR3 protein results from TCRdb running MiXCR on the 5' RACE reads. The table has approximately 1.5 million distinct CDR3 sequences, about 42% seen once; the top ten hold more than 4%. Material: blood. These receptors all come from a woman aged 18-29 years in good health. Both conserved end residues are trimmed from each CDR3.

TRBV10-3	TRBJ2-1	AIREAREETQF
TRBV20-1	TRBJ2-4	SAKLAGKVEQY
TRBV5-4	TRBJ1-1	ASSLGGGTGHTEAF
TRBV9	TRBJ2-1	ASSGNYGVDEQF
TRBV20-1	TRBJ2-7	SATQGDETYEQY
TRBV7-9	TRBJ1-2	ASSLVSGQRPYYGYT
TRBV4-1	TRBJ2-1	ASSQDGGALVGNEQF
TRBV7-6	-	ASSPRQGRSYNEQY
TRBV20-1	-	SASYIAGDNEQY
TRBV20-1	TRBJ2-2	SAGLARGTGELF
TRBV10-3	TRBJ1-1	AISEYTNTEAF
TRBV27	TRBJ2-1	ASSLSPLLAGAYNEQF
TRBV11-2	TRBJ2-3	ASRRTSGLGTDTQY
TRBV20-1	TRBJ2-7	SATMRQRSSYEQY
TRBV7-2	TRBJ2-3	ASSLQGQDTQY
TRBV20-1	TRBJ1-6	SARTVSSYNSPLH
TRBV11-2	TRBJ2-7	ASSQGLAFNEQY
TRBV27	TRBJ1-2	ASSLVAGEAYGYT
TRBV4-3	TRBJ1-3	ASSHDVRLGNTIY
TRBV3-1	TRBJ1-1	ASSQVPGQGTDTEAF
TRBV27	TRBJ2-5	ASSPWDRGFHWTQY
TRBV18	TRBJ1-2	ASSRQGEDYGYT
TRBV4-3	TRBJ2-1	TSSQASSGMYNEQF
TRBV6-1	TRBJ1-4	ASSRRDSRAYPNEKLF
TRBV9	TRBJ2-4	ASSPGQGLNIQY
TRBV29-1	TRBJ2-3	SVRAAGWADTQY
TRBV6-2/TRBV6-3	TRBJ1-2	ATRALPGPGMSYGYT
TRBV6-5	TRBJ2-4	ASSSTSGGAKTY